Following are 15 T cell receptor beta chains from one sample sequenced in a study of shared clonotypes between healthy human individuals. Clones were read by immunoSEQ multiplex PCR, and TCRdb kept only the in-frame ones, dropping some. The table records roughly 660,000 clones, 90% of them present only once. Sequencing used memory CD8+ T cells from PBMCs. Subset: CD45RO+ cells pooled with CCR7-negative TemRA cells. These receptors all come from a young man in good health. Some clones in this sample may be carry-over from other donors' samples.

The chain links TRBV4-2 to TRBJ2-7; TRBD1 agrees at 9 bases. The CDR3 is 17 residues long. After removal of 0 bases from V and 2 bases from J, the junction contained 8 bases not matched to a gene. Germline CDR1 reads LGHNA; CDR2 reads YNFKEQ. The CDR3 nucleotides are TGTGCCAGCAGCCAAGATAACTTGGGACAGGGACCCTACGAGCAGTACTTC. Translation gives CASSQDNLGQGPYEQYF.

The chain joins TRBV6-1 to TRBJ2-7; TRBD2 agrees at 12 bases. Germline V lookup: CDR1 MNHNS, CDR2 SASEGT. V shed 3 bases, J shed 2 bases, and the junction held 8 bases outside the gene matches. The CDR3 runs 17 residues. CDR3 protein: CASSDTSGRPIPYEQYF. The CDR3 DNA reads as TGTGCCAGCAGTGACACTAGCGGGAGGCCGATCCCCTACGAGCAGTACTTC.

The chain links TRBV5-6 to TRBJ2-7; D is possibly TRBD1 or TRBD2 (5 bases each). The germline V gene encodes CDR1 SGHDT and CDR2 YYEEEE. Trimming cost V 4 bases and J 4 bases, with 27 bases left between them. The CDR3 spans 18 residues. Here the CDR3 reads CASSNERTLDGVFYEQYF. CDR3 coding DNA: TGTGCCAGCAGCAACGAACGGACACTTGACGGGGTTTTTTACGAGCAGTACTTC.

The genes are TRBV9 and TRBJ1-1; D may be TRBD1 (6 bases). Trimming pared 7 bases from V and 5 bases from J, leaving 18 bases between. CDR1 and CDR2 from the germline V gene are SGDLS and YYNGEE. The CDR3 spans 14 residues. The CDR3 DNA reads TGTGCCAGCTCCGGAGGGGGGGTAGCGACTGAAGCTTTCTTT. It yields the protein CASSGGGVATEAFF.

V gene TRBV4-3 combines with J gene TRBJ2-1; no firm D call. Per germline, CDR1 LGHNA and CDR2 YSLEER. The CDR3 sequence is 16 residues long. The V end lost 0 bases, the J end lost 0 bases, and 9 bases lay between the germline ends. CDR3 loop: CASSQDSLSSYNEQFF. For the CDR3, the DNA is TGCGCCAGCAGCCAAGACAGCCTATCCTCCTACAATGAGCAGTTCTTC.

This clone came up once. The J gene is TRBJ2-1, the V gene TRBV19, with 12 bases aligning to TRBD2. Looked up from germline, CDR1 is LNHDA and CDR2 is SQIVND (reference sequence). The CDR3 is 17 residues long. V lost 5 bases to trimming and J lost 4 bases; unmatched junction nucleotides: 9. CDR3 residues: CASSERTSGIPYNEQFF. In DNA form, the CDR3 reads TGTGCCAGTAGTGAACGGACTAGCGGGATACCGTACAATGAGCAGTTCTTC.

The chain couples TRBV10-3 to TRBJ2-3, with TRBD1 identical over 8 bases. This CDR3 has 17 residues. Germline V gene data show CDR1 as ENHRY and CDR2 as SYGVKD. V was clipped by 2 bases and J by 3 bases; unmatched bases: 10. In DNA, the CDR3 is TGTGCCATCAGTGAGCTCACGGACAGGGTAGCTACAGATACGCAGTATTTT. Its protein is CAISELTDRVATDTQYF.

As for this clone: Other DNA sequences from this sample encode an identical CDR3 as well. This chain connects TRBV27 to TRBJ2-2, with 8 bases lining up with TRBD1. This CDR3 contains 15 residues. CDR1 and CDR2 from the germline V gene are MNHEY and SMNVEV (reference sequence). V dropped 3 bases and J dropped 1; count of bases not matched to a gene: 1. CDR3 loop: CASSLGTGNTGELFF. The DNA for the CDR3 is TGTGCCAGCAGTTTGGGGACAGGGAACACCGGGGAGCTGTTTTTT.

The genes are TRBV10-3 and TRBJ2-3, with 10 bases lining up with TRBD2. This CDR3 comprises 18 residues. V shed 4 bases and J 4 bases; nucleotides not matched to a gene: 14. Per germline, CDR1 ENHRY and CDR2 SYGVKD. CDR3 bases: TGTGCCATCAGTGGCCTAGCGGGAGTTATTCGGCAAGCAGATACGCAGTATTTT. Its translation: CAISGLAGVIRQADTQYF.

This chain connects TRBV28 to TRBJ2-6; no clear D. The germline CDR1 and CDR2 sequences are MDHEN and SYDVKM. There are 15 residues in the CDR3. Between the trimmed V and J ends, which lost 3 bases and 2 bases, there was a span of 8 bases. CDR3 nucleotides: TGTGCCAGCAGTTTTCTAGAAACTGGGGCCAACGTCCTGACTTTC. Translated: CASSFLETGANVLTF.

The DNA for the CDR3 is TGTGCCAGCAGCGGGATGCATGTAGATCAGTACTTC. Its translation is CASSGMHVDQYF. The chain employs TRBV28 and TRBJ2-7; weak D call: TRBD2 (5 bases). V lost 6 bases, J lost 10 bases, and 16 bases lay in between. The CDR3 spans 12 residues. Germline loops: CDR1 MDHEN, CDR2 SYDVKM. The variable domain in full, completed from reference TRBV28 and TRBJ2-7, reads DVKVTQSSRYLVKRTGEKVFLECVQDMDHENMFWYRQDPGLGLRLIYFSYDVKMKEKGDIPEGYSVSREKKERFSLILESASTNQTSMYLCASSGMHVDQYFGPGTRLTVT.

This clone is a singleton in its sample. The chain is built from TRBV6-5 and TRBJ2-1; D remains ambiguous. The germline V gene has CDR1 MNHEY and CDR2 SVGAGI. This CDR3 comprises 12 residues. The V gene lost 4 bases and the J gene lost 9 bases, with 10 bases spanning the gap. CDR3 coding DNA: TGTGCCAGCAGTTTCAAGGGCCTTGAGCAGTTCTTC. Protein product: CASSFKGLEQFF.

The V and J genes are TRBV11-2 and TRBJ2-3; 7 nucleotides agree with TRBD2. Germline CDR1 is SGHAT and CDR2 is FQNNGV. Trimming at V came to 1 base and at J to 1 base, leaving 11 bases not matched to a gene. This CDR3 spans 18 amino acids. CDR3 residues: CASSLGGVWLAGTDTQYF. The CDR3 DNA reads TGTGCCAGCAGCTTAGGGGGGGTCTGGCTAGCGGGCACAGATACGCAGTATTTT.

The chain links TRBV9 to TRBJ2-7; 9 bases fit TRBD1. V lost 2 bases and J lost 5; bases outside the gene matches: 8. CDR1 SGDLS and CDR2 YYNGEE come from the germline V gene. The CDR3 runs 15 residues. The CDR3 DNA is TGTGCCAGCAGCGTCGACGGGACAGGGTATAACGAGCAGTACTTC. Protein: CASSVDGTGYNEQYF.

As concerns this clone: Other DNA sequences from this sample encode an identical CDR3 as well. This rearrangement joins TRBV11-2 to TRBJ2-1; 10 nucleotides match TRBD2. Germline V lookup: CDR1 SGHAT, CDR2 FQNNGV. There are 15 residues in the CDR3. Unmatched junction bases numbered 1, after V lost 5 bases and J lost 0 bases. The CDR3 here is CASSPSGSSYNEQFF. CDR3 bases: TGTGCCAGCAGCCCTAGCGGGAGCTCCTACAATGAGCAGTTCTTC.